A single sample is the source of the 4 T cell receptor beta chains below, sequenced in a study of molecular identifiers for immune sequencing clone quantification. TCRdb redid the calling of the PCR reads with MiXCR, one entry per CDR3 protein. The sample lists fewer than 75,000 distinct CDR3 sequences, around 17% occurring once. Sequences were obtained from naive CD8+ T cells from blood, with Jurkat cell RNA spiked in. Subset reported: FACS-sorted CD8+CD4-CCR7+CD45RA+ naive T cells. These receptors were obtained from a human donor in good health. Some libraries in this study had Jurkat cell RNA spiked in.

This clonotype has a single count. Just one base apart from a much larger clone, this may be a read error. The chain has TRBV12-3 or TRBV12-4 and TRBJ1-2; 10 bases line up with TRBD1. CDR3 length: 15 amino acids. The CDR3: CASRTRQGANYGFTF. CDR3 coding DNA: TGTGCCAGCAGGACTAGACAGGGGGCGAACTATGGCTTCACCTTC.

This clonotype was recorded many times. The J gene is TRBJ2-1, the V gene TRBV30; D uncertain. The CDR3 contains 13 residues. The ends were cut back, 0 bases at V and 0 bases at J, with 3 bases in the middle. Per the germline V gene, CDR1 is GTSNPN and CDR2 is SVGIG (reference sequence). The DNA of the CDR3 is TGTGCCTGGAGTGTTGGCTCCTACAATGAGCAGTTCTTC. Protein: CAWSVGSYNEQFF.

The chain carries TRBV12-3 or TRBV12-4 and TRBJ2-7, with no clear D. This CDR3 comprises 15 residues. Trimming pared 1 base from V and 2 bases from J, leaving 12 bases between. The CDR3 region has the DNA TGTGCCAGCAGTTTAGGAGAAGCCCTGGCCTACGAGCAGTACTTC. This codes for CASSLGEALAYEQYF.

This clonotype was seen at least ten times. The CDR3 protein is CASSPAPLSSYNEQFF. The CDR3 bases are TGCGCCAGCAGCCCAGCCCCTTTGAGCTCCTACAATGAGCAGTTCTTC. This sequence joins TRBV4-1 and TRBJ2-1; D ambiguous. This CDR3 is built from 16 residues. V gave up 4 bases and J gave up 0 bases, with 13 bases separating them. CDR1 MGHRA and CDR2 YSYEKL come from the germline V gene.